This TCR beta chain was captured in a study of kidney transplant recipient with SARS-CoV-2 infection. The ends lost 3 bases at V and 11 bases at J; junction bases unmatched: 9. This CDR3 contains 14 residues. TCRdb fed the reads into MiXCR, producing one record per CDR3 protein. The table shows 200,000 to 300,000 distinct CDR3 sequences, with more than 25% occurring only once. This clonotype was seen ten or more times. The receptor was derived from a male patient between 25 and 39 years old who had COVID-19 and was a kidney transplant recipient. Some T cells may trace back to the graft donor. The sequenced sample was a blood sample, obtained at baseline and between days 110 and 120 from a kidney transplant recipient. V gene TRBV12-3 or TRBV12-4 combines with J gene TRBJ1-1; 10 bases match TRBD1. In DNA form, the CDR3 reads TGTGCCAGCAGTTTCCGCGACAGGGGGCTGAATGCTTTCTTT. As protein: CASSFRDRGLNAFF.